The rows below give T cell receptor beta chains drawn from one sample of a study of shared clonotypes between healthy human individuals. Method: immunoSEQ multiplex PCR; TCRdb's copy keeps in-frame clones and lacks some. The table has around 720,000 clones, approximately 73% seen once. Material: memory CD4+ T cells sorted from blood. These receptors were taken from a woman aged 25 to 39 in good health. Each CDR3 is given with its conserved first and last residue. The order of the fields is clone size, V gene, J gene, D gene, CDR3 DNA, CDR3 protein. The D gene is left open where the match is weak. The listing skips clone size in some rows; elsewhere it reads once, few, many or a size class.

clone size: many
V gene: TRBV7-9
J gene: TRBJ2-7
D gene: NA
CDR3 DNA: TGTGCCAGCAGCCTCATTCAGACAGGAGGATCCTACGAGCAGTACTTC
CDR3 protein: CASSLIQTGGSYEQYF

clone size: NA
V gene: TRBV21-1
J gene: TRBJ2-7
D gene: NA
CDR3 DNA: TGTGCCAGCACCAAAGCGACTAGCTTGAGCCACGAGCAGTACTTC
CDR3 protein: CASTKATSLSHEQYF

clone size: NA
V gene: TRBV28
J gene: TRBJ1-5
D gene: NA
CDR3 DNA: TGTGCCAGCAGCTCAGGACAGATCAATCAGCCCCAGCATTTT
CDR3 protein: CASSSGQINQPQHF

clone size: NA
V gene: TRBV27
J gene: TRBJ2-3
D gene: TRBD2
CDR3 DNA: TGTGCCAGCCGACTAGCGGGAGAGGCGGATACGCAGTATTTT
CDR3 protein: CASRLAGEADTQYF

clone size: NA
V gene: TRBV30
J gene: TRBJ2-3
D gene: NA
CDR3 DNA: TGTGCCTGGAGGCGCCTCCGGCCCTTGGGGTCGGCAGATACGCAGTATTTT
CDR3 protein: CAWRRLRPLGSADTQYF

clone size: NA
V gene: TRBV4-2
J gene: TRBJ2-2
D gene: NA
CDR3 DNA: TGTGCCAGCAGCCAAGAAGGCGGAGGAGCCAACACCGGGGAGCTGTTTTTT
CDR3 protein: CASSQEGGGANTGELFF

clone size: NA
V gene: TRBV4-1
J gene: TRBJ2-1
D gene: NA
CDR3 DNA: TGCGCCAGCAGCCAAAGGAGGGAGCAGTTCTTC
CDR3 protein: CASSQRREQFF

clone size: many
V gene: TRBV4-1
J gene: TRBJ1-1
D gene: NA
CDR3 DNA: TGCGCCAGCAGCCAAGAGGAGGATCGTGGAGCTTTCTTT
CDR3 protein: CASSQEEDRGAFF

clone size: NA
V gene: TRBV28
J gene: TRBJ2-1
D gene: TRBD2
CDR3 DNA: TGTGCCAGCAGTTCCCCGACTAGCGGGAGGAGAAGCTCCTACAATGAGCAGTTCTTC
CDR3 protein: CASSSPTSGRRSSYNEQFF

clone size: NA
V gene: TRBV6-6
J gene: TRBJ2-5
D gene: TRBD2
CDR3 DNA: TGTGCCAGCAGCGATACTAGCGGGACAGAGACCCAGTACTTC
CDR3 protein: CASSDTSGTETQYF

clone size: NA
V gene: TRBV6-1
J gene: TRBJ2-1
D gene: NA
CDR3 DNA: TGTGCCAGCAGTGAAGGACCGATGGGAGTTGAGCAGTTCTTC
CDR3 protein: CASSEGPMGVEQFF

clone size: few
V gene: TRBV5-1
J gene: TRBJ2-1
D gene: TRBD2
CDR3 DNA: TGCGCCAGCAGCTTCGGAGCGGGAGGGGGCAATGAGCAGTTCTTC
CDR3 protein: CASSFGAGGGNEQFF

clone size: NA
V gene: TRBV5-1
J gene: TRBJ1-4
D gene: TRBD1
CDR3 DNA: TGCGCCAGCAGCTTGAGAGGGGGCAGCGAAAAACTGTTTTTT
CDR3 protein: CASSLRGGSEKLFF

clone size: NA
V gene: TRBV28
J gene: TRBJ1-2
D gene: NA
CDR3 DNA: TGTGCCAGCAGGCCAATTGGGTTCGGGGTTGGTTATGGCTACACCTTC
CDR3 protein: CASRPIGFGVGYGYTF

clone size: once
V gene: TRBV29-1
J gene: TRBJ2-5
D gene: TRBD1
CDR3 DNA: TGCAGCGTTAACAGGGGGAACAGAGAGACCCAGTACTTC
CDR3 protein: CSVNRGNRETQYF

clone size: NA
V gene: TRBV19
J gene: TRBJ2-7
D gene: NA
CDR3 DNA: TGTGCCAGTAGTGAGACAGAAGCCCATTACGAGCAGTACTTC
CDR3 protein: CASSETEAHYEQYF

clone size: NA
V gene: TRBV6-8
J gene: TRBJ2-6
D gene: NA
CDR3 DNA: TGTGCCAGCAGTATGCTAGCACGCTCTAACAAGTCGGGCCACGTCCTGACTTTC
CDR3 protein: CASSMLARSNKSGHVLTF

clone size: NA
V gene: TRBV4-1
J gene: TRBJ1-4
D gene: NA
CDR3 DNA: TGCGCCAGCAGCCTGCTCCGGAGTACTAATGAAAAACTGTTTTTT
CDR3 protein: CASSLLRSTNEKLFF

clone size: NA
V gene: TRBV4-1
J gene: TRBJ2-1
D gene: TRBD1
CDR3 DNA: TGCGCCAGCAGCCAAGACGTGCGGGACAGGGGAGAGCAGTTCTTC
CDR3 protein: CASSQDVRDRGEQFF

clone size: NA
V gene: TRBV19
J gene: TRBJ2-5
D gene: NA
CDR3 DNA: TGTGCCAGTAGTAAAGCCGGGAGACGAGAGACCCAGTACTTC
CDR3 protein: CASSKAGRRETQYF

clone size: NA
V gene: TRBV7-3
J gene: TRBJ2-1
D gene: NA
CDR3 DNA: TGTGCCAGCAGCTTACAGGGCCCCTCCAACAATGAGCAGTTCTTC
CDR3 protein: CASSLQGPSNNEQFF

clone size: NA
V gene: TRBV7-6
J gene: TRBJ2-3
D gene: NA
CDR3 DNA: TGTGCCAGCGGACCACTCCAGCTCACAGATACGCAGTATTTT
CDR3 protein: CASGPLQLTDTQYF

clone size: NA
V gene: TRBV21-1
J gene: TRBJ1-1
D gene: NA
CDR3 DNA: TGTGCCAGCAGCAAAGCTTCGCCAGCTTTCTTT
CDR3 protein: CASSKASPAFF

clone size: NA
V gene: TRBV5-1
J gene: TRBJ2-2
D gene: TRBD2
CDR3 DNA: TGCGCCAGCAGCTTGATGGGACTAGCGGGTATCACCGGGGAGCTGTTTTTT
CDR3 protein: CASSLMGLAGITGELFF

clone size: NA
V gene: TRBV30
J gene: TRBJ2-7
D gene: NA
CDR3 DNA: TGTGCCTGGAGTGGCGGGATCAACGAGCAGTACTTC
CDR3 protein: CAWSGGINEQYF

clone size: few
V gene: TRBV6-1
J gene: TRBJ1-4
D gene: TRBD1
CDR3 DNA: TGTGCCAGCAGTGCCTCCGGGACAGGGTGGGGTGAAAAACTGTTTTTT
CDR3 protein: CASSASGTGWGEKLFF

clone size: many
V gene: TRBV6-5
J gene: TRBJ1-1
D gene: NA
CDR3 DNA: TGTGCCAGCAGTCCCTCCATGAACACTGAAGCTTTCTTT
CDR3 protein: CASSPSMNTEAFF

clone size: NA
V gene: TRBV28
J gene: TRBJ2-1
D gene: NA
CDR3 DNA: TGTGCCAGCAGTTTGCGCACAGGGATCGAGCAGTTCTTC
CDR3 protein: CASSLRTGIEQFF

clone size: NA
V gene: TRBV6-1
J gene: TRBJ2-1
D gene: NA
CDR3 DNA: TGTGCCAGCAGTGAAGCGCAGCTCAGCAACTCCTACAATGAGCAGTTCTTC
CDR3 protein: CASSEAQLSNSYNEQFF

clone size: NA
V gene: TRBV30
J gene: TRBJ1-5
D gene: NA
CDR3 DNA: TGTGCCTGGAGCGTGGGGGCCAGGCAGCCCCAGCATTTT
CDR3 protein: CAWSVGARQPQHF

clone size: few
V gene: TRBV5-1
J gene: TRBJ2-3
D gene: TRBD1
CDR3 DNA: TGCGCCAGCAGCGTCGGACAGGGCCCTAGCACAGATACGCAGTATTTT
CDR3 protein: CASSVGQGPSTDTQYF

clone size: NA
V gene: TRBV4-2
J gene: TRBJ1-2
D gene: NA
CDR3 DNA: TGTGCCAGCAGCCAAGAGGGTGTTTCGGGAGGGAACTATGGCTACACCTTC
CDR3 protein: CASSQEGVSGGNYGYTF

clone size: many
V gene: TRBV14
J gene: TRBJ2-3
D gene: NA
CDR3 DNA: TGTGCCAGCAGCCAAGTCGGGGGCAGAAATACGCAGTATTTT
CDR3 protein: CASSQVGGRNTQYF

clone size: NA
V gene: TRBV2
J gene: TRBJ2-3
D gene: TRBD1
CDR3 DNA: TGTGCCAGCAAGACAGGGGGTGAGGATACGCAGTATTTT
CDR3 protein: CASKTGGEDTQYF

clone size: once
V gene: TRBV9
J gene: TRBJ2-7
D gene: TRBD1
CDR3 DNA: TGTGCCAGCAGCGTAGGGGGACAGGGTCTTTACGAGCAGTACTTC
CDR3 protein: CASSVGGQGLYEQYF

clone size: NA
V gene: TRBV7-2
J gene: TRBJ2-7
D gene: NA
CDR3 DNA: TGTGCCAGCAGCTTAGTTCTCGGACCTGGGACCGAGCAGTACTTC
CDR3 protein: CASSLVLGPGTEQYF

clone size: NA
V gene: TRBV11-2
J gene: TRBJ2-7
D gene: TRBD1
CDR3 DNA: TGTGCCAGCAGCTTCTCCGGGACAGGGCCCTACGAGCAGTACTTC
CDR3 protein: CASSFSGTGPYEQYF

clone size: NA
V gene: TRBV7-6
J gene: TRBJ2-3
D gene: TRBD2
CDR3 DNA: TGTGCCAGCAGCCCCCGTACTAGCGGGTCAACAGATACGCAGTATTTT
CDR3 protein: CASSPRTSGSTDTQYF

clone size: NA
V gene: TRBV5-1
J gene: TRBJ1-3
D gene: NA
CDR3 DNA: TGCGCCAGCAGCTCGGGACTGTTCAACTCTGGAAACACCATATATTTT
CDR3 protein: CASSSGLFNSGNTIYF